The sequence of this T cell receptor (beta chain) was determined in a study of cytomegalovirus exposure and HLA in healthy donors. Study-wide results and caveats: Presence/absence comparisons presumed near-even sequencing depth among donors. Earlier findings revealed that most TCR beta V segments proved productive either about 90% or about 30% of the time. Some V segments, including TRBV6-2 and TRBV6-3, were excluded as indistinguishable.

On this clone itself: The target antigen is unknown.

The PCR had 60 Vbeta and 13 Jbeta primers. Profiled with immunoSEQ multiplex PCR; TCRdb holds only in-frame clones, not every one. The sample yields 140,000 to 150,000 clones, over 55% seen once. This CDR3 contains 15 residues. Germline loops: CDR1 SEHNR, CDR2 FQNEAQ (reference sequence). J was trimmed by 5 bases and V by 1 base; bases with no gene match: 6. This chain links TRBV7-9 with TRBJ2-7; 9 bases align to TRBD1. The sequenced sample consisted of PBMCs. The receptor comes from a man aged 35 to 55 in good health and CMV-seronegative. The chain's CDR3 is CASSLDRDRVNEQYF. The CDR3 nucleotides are TGTGCCAGCAGCTTAGACCGGGACAGGGTGAACGAGCAGTACTTC. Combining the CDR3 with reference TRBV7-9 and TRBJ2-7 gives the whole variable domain DTGVSQNPRHKITKRGQNVTFRCDPISEHNRLYWYRQTLGQGPEFLTYFQNEAQLEKSRLLSDRFSAERPKGSFSTLEIQRTEQGDSAMYLCASSLDRDRVNEQYFGPGTRLTVT.